These 25 T cell receptor beta chains originate from one sample sequenced in a study of graft-versus-host responses after intestinal transplantation. Profiled with immunoSEQ multiplex PCR; TCRdb holds only in-frame clones, not every one. The sample lists 10,000 to 15,000 clones; around three quarters were seen once. Graft material was processed, releasing intraepithelial and lamina propria lymphocytes. Sequencing was performed on ileum tissue, taken about 150 days after intestinal transplantation. The receptors come from a human patient who received an intestinal transplant, so some T cells may come from the graft donor.

The gene calls are TRBV11-3 and TRBJ2-2, with D perhaps matching TRBD1 (6 bases). CDR1 is SGHNT, CDR2 YENEEA, per germline. Trimming removed 2 bases from V and 4 bases from J, with 14 bases in between. The CDR3 has 16 amino acids. This CDR3 is CASSLSRGRGTGELFF. The DNA for the CDR3 is TGTGCCAGCAGCTTAAGCCGGGGCAGGGGCACCGGGGAGCTGTTTTTT.

The rearrangement uses TRBV19 and TRBJ2-5, with D tentatively TRBD1 (6 bases). The CDR3 totals 13 residues. The V and J ends lost 6 bases and 5 bases respectively, with 13 bases between them. CDR1 is LNHDA and CDR2 is SQIVND in the germline V gene (reference sequence). This CDR3 is CASSKQGEETQYF. The CDR3 DNA sequence: TGTGCCAGTAGCAAACAGGGTGAGGAGACCCAGTACTTC. The whole variable domain, remainder taken from reference TRBV19 and TRBJ2-5, is DGGITQSPKYLFRKEGQNVTLSCEQNLNHDAMYWYRQDPGQGLRLIYYSQIVNDFQKGDIAEGYSVSREKKESFPLTVTSAQKNPTAFYLCASSKQGEETQYFGPGTRLLVL.

This clone turned up a few times. This chain joins TRBV19 and TRBJ2-1; D gene ambiguous. V dropped 3 bases and J dropped 2 bases, with 11 bases sitting between them. Germline loops: CDR1 LNHDA, CDR2 SQIVND (reference sequence). This CDR3 is 15 amino acids long. The CDR3 DNA follows: TGTGCCAGTAGTATGTTCGGCGGTACCTACAATGAGCAGTTCTTC. It specifies CASSMFGGTYNEQFF.

This chain connects TRBV7-9 to TRBJ1-2; D call uncertain. Germline-derived CDR1 and CDR2 are SEHNR and FQNEAQ (reference sequence). This CDR3 has 16 amino acids. Trimming shortened V by 3 bases and J by 2 bases, and 16 bases separated the two germline ends. In DNA, the CDR3 is TGTGCCAGCAGCTTCTGGAGGGAGACCCAGAACTATGGCTACACCTTC. Residues: CASSFWRETQNYGYTF. The variable domain in full, with the rest retrieved from reference TRBV7-9 and TRBJ1-2, is DTGVSQNPRHKITKRGQNVTFRCDPISEHNRLYWYRQTLGQGPEFLTYFQNEAQLEKSRLLSDRFSAERPKGSFSTLEIQRTEQGDSAMYLCASSFWRETQNYGYTFGSGTRLTVV.

J is TRBJ1-2 and V is TRBV7-9; no clear D gene. Trimming stripped 5 bases from V and 5 bases from J, with 12 bases between. This CDR3 has 13 amino acids. The germline gives CDR1 SEHNR, CDR2 FQNEAQ (reference sequence). The CDR3 loop reads CASSPHGGYGYTF. In DNA, the CDR3 is TGTGCCAGCAGCCCCCACGGAGGATATGGCTACACCTTC.

This clone was seen a handful of times. The rearrangement links TRBV6-4 to TRBJ2-1; 12 nucleotides match TRBD2. Germline-derived CDR1 and CDR2 are MRHNA and SNTAGT. After removal of 6 bases from V and 8 bases from J, the junction contained 5 bases not matched to a gene. The CDR3 covers 14 residues. For the CDR3, the DNA is TGTGCCAGCAGCCCTAGCGGGGGGGCTGATGAGCAGTTCTTC. This sequence encodes CASSPSGGADEQFF.

Details on this clone: Its ends do not fully match the called genes, so a read error is possible. V is TRBV11-2 and J is TRBJ2-5; a possible D gene is TRBD2 (6 bases). The CDR3 has 14 residues. From germline, CDR1 is SGHAT and CDR2 FQNNGV. CDR3 in DNA: TGTGCCAGCAGCTTAGGGAGCCTACTAGCTCCCGCGGACTTC. This translates into CASSLGSLLAPADF.

The chain couples TRBV6-6 to TRBJ2-3; D is perhaps TRBD2 (5 bases). The CDR3 length is 14 residues. Trimming took off 2 bases at V and 2 bases at J, with 8 bases between the two ends. Germline CDR1 and CDR2: MNHNY and SVGAGI (reference sequence). The CDR3 nucleotides read TGTGCCAGCAGTTACGACTACACCACAGATACGCAGTATTTT. Amino acid sequence: CASSYDYTTDTQYF.

The gene calls are TRBV20-1 and TRBJ1-3; tentatively, D is TRBD1 (6 bases). V shed 3 bases and J shed 8 bases, with 8 bases lying between them. This CDR3 comprises 11 residues. Germline V lookup: CDR1 DFQATT, CDR2 SNEGSKA (reference sequence). The chain's CDR3 is CSARDSHTIYF. CDR3 nucleotide sequence: TGCAGTGCTAGGGACAGCCACACCATATATTTT.

The V gene is TRBV7-9, the J gene TRBJ1-1; possibly TRBD1 for D (5 bases). Germline-derived CDR1 and CDR2 are SEHNR and FQNEAQ (reference sequence). V lost 5 bases and J 0 bases, leaving 13 bases between the germline ends. This CDR3 has 15 amino acids. The CDR3 nucleotides read TGTGCCAGCAGCAGGCTGGGGCAGATGAACACTGAAGCTTTCTTT. This gives the protein CASSRLGQMNTEAFF.

The rearrangement joins TRBV28 to TRBJ1-3; no clear D gene. V dropped 3 bases and J dropped 0 bases, with 9 bases sitting between them. CDR3 length: 15 residues. Germline V gene lookup returns CDR1 MDHEN and CDR2 SYDVKM. CDR3 in amino acids: CASSLGSLSGNTIYF. The CDR3 nucleotides are TGTGCCAGCAGTTTGGGCAGTCTCTCTGGAAACACCATATATTTT.

This clone was recorded once. In DNA form, the CDR3 reads TGTGCCAGCACCATACGACAGGGGCGTTCCTACGAGCAGTACTTC. The encoded protein is CASTIRQGRSYEQYF. This chain uses TRBV7-9 with TRBJ2-7, with TRBD1 identical over 8 bases. Germline CDR1 reads SEHNR; CDR2 reads FQNEAQ (reference sequence). The length of the CDR3 is 15 residues. The V gene end was trimmed by 7 bases and the J gene end by 1 base; junction bases not matched to a gene: 9. Full variable domain (outside the CDR3, taken from reference TRBV7-9 and TRBJ2-7): DTGVSQNPRHKITKRGQNVTFRCDPISEHNRLYWYRQTLGQGPEFLTYFQNEAQLEKSRLLSDRFSAERPKGSFSTLEIQRTEQGDSAMYLCASTIRQGRSYEQYFGPGTRLTVT.

The DNA of the CDR3 is TGTGCCAGCTCTGCTAGCGGGAACACCGGGGAGCTGTTTTTT. Its translation: CASSASGNTGELFF. The chain carries TRBV6-4 and TRBJ2-2; TRBD2 matches 7 bases. This CDR3 contains 14 residues. In germline, CDR1 is MRHNA, CDR2 SNTAGT. J was trimmed by 1 base and V by 8 bases; bases with no gene match: 4.

The chain couples TRBV6-1 to TRBJ1-1; D remains unclear. CDR1 MNHNS and CDR2 SASEGT come from the germline V gene. V lost 5 bases and J 1 base, leaving 5 bases between the germline ends. This CDR3 contains 12 residues. The CDR3 DNA is TGTGCCAGCAGTACAGCGAACACTGAAGCTTTCTTT. Protein sequence: CASSTANTEAFF.

This clone showed up just a few times. The same CDR3 is also encoded by other DNA sequences in this sample. The chain couples TRBV19 to TRBJ1-2; TRBD1 matches at 7 bases. J lost 4 bases, V lost 3 bases, and 2 bases had no gene match. This CDR3 is built from 13 residues. Germline V gene sequence: CDR1 LNHDA, CDR2 SQIVND (reference sequence). The CDR3 spells CASSINRGYGYTF. CDR3 nucleotides: TGTGCCAGTAGTATCAACAGGGGCTATGGCTACACCTTC.

The chain couples TRBV12-5 to TRBJ2-1, with D possibly TRBD2 on 5 matching bases. Trimming removed 0 bases from V and 9 bases from J, with 12 bases in between. Per germline, CDR1 LGHNT and CDR2 FRNRAP. The CDR3 is made up of 14 amino acids. This CDR3 reads CASGLVLAGGEQFF. DNA for the CDR3: TGTGCTAGTGGTTTGGTACTGGCGGGCGGTGAGCAGTTCTTC.

CDR3 bases: TGCGCCAGCAGCCAAGGACAGGGTGTATACGGGTTAAATTTTGATGGCTACACCTTC. It is translated as CASSQGQGVYGLNFDGYTF. This rearrangement joins TRBV4-1 to TRBJ1-2, with TRBD1 matching 7 bases. V lost 1 base, J lost 6 bases, and 20 bases stayed unmatched. The CDR3 sequence is 19 residues long. CDR1 and CDR2 from the germline V gene are MGHRA and YSYEKL.

The chain has TRBV7-9 and TRBJ2-1; 9 bases are a match to TRBD1. J was trimmed by 2 bases and V by 5 bases; bases with no gene match: 7. The germline V gene has CDR1 SEHNR and CDR2 FQNEAQ (reference sequence). This CDR3 has 16 amino acids. The CDR3, as DNA: TGTGCCAGCAGCCTCGGGGGGACAGGGACCTACAATGAGCAGTTCTTC. Its protein is CASSLGGTGTYNEQFF.

The gene calls are TRBV5-1 and TRBJ2-2; 7 bases agree with TRBD2. The CDR3 has 16 residues. V gave up 6 bases and J gave up 1 base; unmatched junction bases: 9. Per the germline V gene, CDR1 is SGHRS and CDR2 is YFSETQ. CDR3 coding DNA: TGCGCCAGCAAAGAGGGACTACAAATGAACACCGGGGAGCTGTTTTTT. Translated, it gives CASKEGLQMNTGELFF. The full variable domain, completed using reference TRBV5-1 and TRBJ2-2, is KAGVTQTPRYLIKTRGQQVTLSCSPISGHRSVSWYQQTPGQGLQFLFEYFSETQRNKGNFPGRFSGRQFSNSRSEMNVSTLELGDSALYLCASKEGLQMNTGELFFGEGSRLTVL.

V is TRBV18 and J is TRBJ2-2; the D is unclear. Trimming left V 1 base short and J 5 bases short, with 5 bases between. CDR3 length: 13 amino acids. Germline lookup yields CDR1 KGHSH and CDR2 LQKENI. In nucleotides, the CDR3 is TGTGCCAGCTCACCACGCGTGACCGGGGAGCTGTTTTTT. Its protein product is CASSPRVTGELFF. Drawing the rest from reference TRBV18 and TRBJ2-2, the complete variable domain is NAGVMQNPRHLVRRRGQEARLRCSPMKGHSHVYWYRQLPEEGLKFMVYLQKENIIDESGMPKERFSAEFPKEGPSILRIQQVVRGDSAAYFCASSPRVTGELFFGEGSRLTVL.

The V gene is TRBV4-1, the J gene TRBJ2-7; 7 bases are a match to TRBD1. CDR1 and CDR2 from the germline V gene are MGHRA and YSYEKL. The V segment lost 4 bases and the J segment 0 bases; nucleotides outside the gene matches: 12. This CDR3 has 17 amino acids. The CDR3 loop is CASSPGYRGPNSYEQYF. DNA for the CDR3: TGCGCCAGCAGCCCGGGGTACAGGGGCCCCAACTCCTACGAGCAGTACTTC.

This clone appeared a few times. The chain uses TRBV21-1 and TRBJ2-1; the D call in the table, TRBD1, was not verified against the DNA. TRBV21-1 represents a pseudogene. The CDR3 extends over 17 amino acids. The CDR3 DNA sequence: TGTGCCAGCAGCTCCCCCAGAGGGACAGGCTCCTACAATGAGCAGTTCTTC. Translated, it gives CASSSPRGTGSYNEQFF.

The V and J genes are TRBV10-3 and TRBJ2-1; no clear D. The V end lost 3 bases, the J end lost 4 bases, and 7 bases lay between the germline ends. The germline V gene encodes CDR1 ENHRY and CDR2 SYGVKD. CDR3 size: 13 residues. CDR3 bases: TGTGCCATCAGTGACACAGCTTACAATGAGCAGTTCTTC. It codes for CAISDTAYNEQFF.

The chain joins TRBV6-5 to TRBJ2-5; 10 nucleotides line up with TRBD2. Germline V CDR1 and CDR2: MNHEY, SVGAGI. V lost 5 bases to trimming and J lost 5 bases; unmatched junction nucleotides: 8. This CDR3 comprises 15 residues. The CDR3 region is CASSVGSGGAETQYF. The CDR3 DNA sequence: TGTGCCAGCAGTGTAGGAAGCGGGGGGGCGGAGACCCAGTACTTC.

This chain uses TRBV7-9 with TRBJ2-7; D is possibly TRBD1 (6 bases). V lost 3 bases and J lost 0, with 6 bases in between. CDR1 and CDR2 (germline): SEHNR, FQNEAQ (reference sequence). The CDR3 covers 13 residues. CDR3 residues: CASSLDSSYEQYF. In DNA, the CDR3 is TGTGCCAGCAGCTTGGACAGCTCCTACGAGCAGTACTTC.